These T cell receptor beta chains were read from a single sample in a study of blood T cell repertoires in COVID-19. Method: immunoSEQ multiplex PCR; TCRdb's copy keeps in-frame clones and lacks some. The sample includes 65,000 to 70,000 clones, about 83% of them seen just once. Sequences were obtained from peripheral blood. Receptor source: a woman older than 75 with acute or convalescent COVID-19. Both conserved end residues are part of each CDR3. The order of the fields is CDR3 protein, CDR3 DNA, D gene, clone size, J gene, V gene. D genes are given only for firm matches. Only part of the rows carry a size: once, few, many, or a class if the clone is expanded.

CDR3aa: CASSKGQDRGYEQFF; CDR3nt: TGTGCCAGCAGCAAAGGCCAGGACAGGGGCTATGAGCAGTTCTTC; d_gene: .; abundance: .; j_gene: TRBJ2-1; v_gene: TRBV21-1
CDR3aa: CATSDTRDRGSYEQYF; CDR3nt: TGTGCCACCAGTGATACCCGGGACAGGGGATCCTACGAGCAGTACTTC; d_gene: TRBD1; abundance: .; j_gene: TRBJ2-7; v_gene: TRBV24-1
CDR3aa: CASSIMGVSSGNTIYF; CDR3nt: TGTGCCAGTAGTATAATGGGCGTCAGCTCTGGAAACACCATATATTTT; d_gene: .; abundance: .; j_gene: TRBJ1-3; v_gene: TRBV19
CDR3aa: CASSPRDGEQFF; CDR3nt: TGTGCCAGCTCACCCCGGGATGGTGAGCAGTTCTTC; d_gene: .; abundance: .; j_gene: TRBJ2-1; v_gene: TRBV18
CDR3aa: CASSPGAGITDTIYF; CDR3nt: TGTGCCAGCAGCCCAGGTGCAGGGATCACGGACACCATATATTTT; d_gene: .; abundance: .; j_gene: TRBJ1-3; v_gene: TRBV7-9
CDR3aa: CASSIEAGLGNTEAFF; CDR3nt: TGTGCCAGTAGTATAGAAGCGGGTTTGGGGAACACTGAAGCTTTCTTT; d_gene: .; abundance: few; j_gene: TRBJ1-1; v_gene: TRBV19
CDR3aa: CATSPGTGELFF; CDR3nt: TGTGCCACCTCACCAGGGACCGGGGAGCTGTTTTTT; d_gene: .; abundance: .; j_gene: TRBJ2-2; v_gene: TRBV15
CDR3aa: CASSVSTGANTGELFF; CDR3nt: TGTGCCAGCAGCGTTTCAACAGGGGCTAACACCGGGGAGCTGTTTTTT; d_gene: TRBD1; abundance: .; j_gene: TRBJ2-2; v_gene: TRBV9
CDR3aa: CASSVGNSRNQPQHF; CDR3nt: TGTGCCAGTAGTGTGGGCAACTCCCGGAATCAGCCCCAGCATTTT; d_gene: .; abundance: once; j_gene: TRBJ1-5; v_gene: TRBV19
CDR3aa: CASSLGQTIYGYTF; CDR3nt: TGCGCCAGCAGCCTGGGACAGACGATTTATGGCTACACCTTC; d_gene: TRBD1; abundance: few; j_gene: TRBJ1-2; v_gene: TRBV5-1
CDR3aa: CASSLGAGQGLAGLVQYF; CDR3nt: TGTGCCAGCAGCTTAGGGGCAGGCCAGGGACTAGCGGGGTTGGTGCAGTACTTC; d_gene: TRBD2; abundance: once; j_gene: TRBJ2-7; v_gene: TRBV7-2
CDR3aa: CASSVDLLTSGRRNEQFF; CDR3nt: TGTGCCAGCAGCGTAGATCTCTTGACTAGCGGGCGGCGCAATGAGCAGTTCTTC; d_gene: TRBD2; abundance: .; j_gene: TRBJ2-1; v_gene: TRBV9
CDR3aa: CASSVGGANEKLFF; CDR3nt: TGTGCCAGCAGTGTGGGGGGGGCTAATGAAAAACTGTTTTTT; d_gene: .; abundance: few; j_gene: TRBJ1-4; v_gene: TRBV2
CDR3aa: CASSGGQGAYEQYF; CDR3nt: TGTGCCAGCAGTGGGGGACAGGGGGCCTACGAGCAGTACTTC; d_gene: TRBD1; abundance: .; j_gene: TRBJ2-7; v_gene: TRBV2
CDR3aa: CASRHPRQGEAFF; CDR3nt: TGTGCAAGTCGCCACCCACGACAGGGCGAAGCTTTCTTT; d_gene: .; abundance: medium-sized; j_gene: TRBJ1-1; v_gene: TRBV12-2
CDR3aa: CASSLLGPYEQYF; CDR3nt: TGTGCCAGCAGTTTACTTGGGCCCTACGAGCAGTACTTC; d_gene: .; abundance: .; j_gene: TRBJ2-7; v_gene: TRBV28
CDR3aa: CASSLGHSNTEAFF; CDR3nt: TGCGCCAGCAGCCTAGGACATTCGAACACTGAAGCTTTCTTT; d_gene: .; abundance: .; j_gene: TRBJ1-1; v_gene: TRBV5-1
CDR3aa: CASSPDYTGFEQFF; CDR3nt: TGTGCCAGCAGCCCGGATTACACGGGATTTGAGCAGTTCTTC; d_gene: .; abundance: .; j_gene: TRBJ2-1; v_gene: TRBV28
CDR3aa: CATTPGAVNYGYTF; CDR3nt: TGTGCCACCACGCCTGGGGCAGTTAACTATGGCTACACCTTC; d_gene: .; abundance: .; j_gene: TRBJ1-2; v_gene: TRBV15
CDR3aa: CASRRDKGYTQYF; CDR3nt: TGTGCCAGCAGAAGGGACAAGGGGTACACCCAGTACTTC; d_gene: .; abundance: .; j_gene: TRBJ2-5; v_gene: TRBV27
CDR3aa: CASRAGGDIQYF; CDR3nt: TGTGCCAGTAGAGCGGGAGGGGACATTCAGTACTTC; d_gene: TRBD2; abundance: .; j_gene: TRBJ2-4; v_gene: TRBV19
CDR3aa: CASSSAGGSGNTIYF; CDR3nt: TGTGCCAGCAGCTCCGCCGGAGGCTCTGGAAACACCATATATTTT; d_gene: .; abundance: .; j_gene: TRBJ1-3; v_gene: TRBV7-2
CDR3aa: CASSRQLGGSGNTIYF; CDR3nt: TGTGCCAGCAGTCGGCAGTTAGGGGGCAGTGGAAACACCATATATTTT; d_gene: TRBD1; abundance: .; j_gene: TRBJ1-3; v_gene: TRBV27
CDR3aa: CASSDQGGASNQPQHF; CDR3nt: TGTGCCAGCAGTGACCAAGGGGGTGCAAGCAATCAGCCCCAGCATTTT; d_gene: .; abundance: .; j_gene: TRBJ1-5; v_gene: TRBV2
CDR3aa: CASSFSLWDKSTTNEKLFF; CDR3nt: TGCGCCAGCAGCTTTAGTCTTTGGGACAAATCCACCACTAATGAAAAACTGTTTTTT; d_gene: .; abundance: .; j_gene: TRBJ1-4; v_gene: TRBV5-1
CDR3aa: CSASPNTDTQYF; CDR3nt: TGCAGTGCAAGTCCCAACACAGATACGCAGTATTTT; d_gene: .; abundance: .; j_gene: TRBJ2-3; v_gene: TRBV20-1
CDR3aa: CASFPWQGLGTEAFF; CDR3nt: TGTGCCAGCTTCCCATGGCAGGGGCTCGGGACTGAAGCTTTCTTT; d_gene: .; abundance: .; j_gene: TRBJ1-1; v_gene: TRBV27
CDR3aa: CASSLASGTGNEKLFF; CDR3nt: TGCGCCAGCAGCTTGGCTTCCGGGACAGGGAATGAAAAACTGTTTTTT; d_gene: TRBD1; abundance: .; j_gene: TRBJ1-4; v_gene: TRBV5-1
CDR3aa: CASSYSRNTEAFF; CDR3nt: TGTGCCAGCAGTTACTCGCGGAACACTGAAGCTTTCTTT; d_gene: .; abundance: .; j_gene: TRBJ1-1; v_gene: TRBV6-2/TRBV6-3
CDR3aa: CASSLRASGGISTDTQYF; CDR3nt: TGCGCCAGCAGCTTGAGGGCTAGCGGGGGAATTAGCACAGATACGCAGTATTTT; d_gene: TRBD2; abundance: .; j_gene: TRBJ2-3; v_gene: TRBV5-1
CDR3aa: CASTVSRDRTNSPLHF; CDR3nt: TGTGCCAGCACAGTGAGTCGGGACAGGACCAATTCACCCCTCCACTTT; d_gene: TRBD1; abundance: .; j_gene: TRBJ1-6; v_gene: TRBV27
CDR3aa: CASSLEGSAGLDTF; CDR3nt: TGTGCCAGCAGCTTAGAGGGTTCGGCGGGCCTCGACACCTTC; d_gene: .; abundance: .; j_gene: TRBJ1-2; v_gene: TRBV7-9
CDR3aa: CASIPGQGLTEAFF; CDR3nt: TGTGCCAGCATCCCGGGACAGGGCCTCACTGAAGCTTTCTTT; d_gene: TRBD1; abundance: .; j_gene: TRBJ1-1; v_gene: TRBV28
CDR3aa: CASSQEPRGTVQETQYF; CDR3nt: TGCGCCAGCAGCCAAGAGCCGCGCGGGACAGTCCAAGAGACCCAGTACTTC; d_gene: .; abundance: .; j_gene: TRBJ2-5; v_gene: TRBV4-1
CDR3aa: CASRSQGNYGYTF; CDR3nt: TGTGCCAGCAGGTCTCAGGGGAACTATGGCTACACCTTC; d_gene: .; abundance: .; j_gene: TRBJ1-2; v_gene: TRBV7-2
CDR3aa: CASSFRTGGIQETQYF; CDR3nt: TGCGCCAGCAGCTTCCGGACAGGGGGAATCCAAGAGACCCAGTACTTC; d_gene: TRBD1; abundance: .; j_gene: TRBJ2-5; v_gene: TRBV5-1
CDR3aa: CATQVFNSYTF; CDR3nt: TGTGCCACCCAGGTTTTTAACAGCTACACCTTC; d_gene: .; abundance: once; j_gene: TRBJ1-2; v_gene: TRBV15
CDR3aa: CASSISVYGYTF; CDR3nt: TGTGCCAGTAGTATTTCTGTCTATGGCTACACCTTC; d_gene: .; abundance: .; j_gene: TRBJ1-2; v_gene: TRBV19
CDR3aa: CASSEHRGGTWLTNEKLFF; CDR3nt: TGTGCCAGCAGCGAACACAGGGGGGGAACTTGGTTGACTAATGAAAAACTGTTTTTT; d_gene: TRBD1; abundance: .; j_gene: TRBJ1-4; v_gene: TRBV7-2
CDR3aa: CASSSGQGWSTGELFF; CDR3nt: TGTGCCAGCAGTTCCGGACAGGGATGGTCCACCGGGGAGCTGTTTTTT; d_gene: TRBD1; abundance: .; j_gene: TRBJ2-2; v_gene: TRBV6-2/TRBV6-3
CDR3aa: CASSLVAGSYEQYF; CDR3nt: TGCGCCAGCAGCTTGGTGGCAGGGTCCTACGAGCAGTACTTC; d_gene: .; abundance: .; j_gene: TRBJ2-7; v_gene: TRBV5-1
CDR3aa: CASSEASTSIYRNVQFF; CDR3nt: TGTGCCAGCAGTGAAGCCTCAACCTCCATCTATAGAAATGTGCAGTTCTTC; d_gene: .; abundance: .; j_gene: TRBJ2-1; v_gene: TRBV6-1
CDR3aa: CASSPLPGQDTDTQYF; CDR3nt: TGTGCCAGCTCACCACTACCGGGACAAGACACAGATACGCAGTATTTT; d_gene: .; abundance: .; j_gene: TRBJ2-3; v_gene: TRBV18
CDR3aa: CAWRGLAGGVDTQYF; CDR3nt: TGTGCCTGGAGGGGACTAGCGGGAGGTGTCGATACGCAGTATTTT; d_gene: TRBD2; abundance: few; j_gene: TRBJ2-3; v_gene: TRBV30
CDR3aa: CASSQDGQSYGYTF; CDR3nt: TGTGCCAGCAGCCAAGACGGACAGAGCTATGGCTACACCTTC; d_gene: .; abundance: .; j_gene: TRBJ1-2; v_gene: TRBV4-2